This record concerns one T cell receptor beta chain sequence. What it recognizes is unknown. The repertoire was sequenced with immunoSEQ multiplex PCR; TCRdb's copy has only in-frame clones and lacks some. The sample contains tens of thousands of clones, approximately 85% of which appear only once. The data belong to a study of radiotherapy plus CTLA-4 blockade in lung cancer. Study at large: Disease control was achieved by roughly 32% of patients, and objective responses by less than 20%. General study findings and limits: Increased serum interferon-beta after radiation also reportedly predicted response strongly. Blood-borne expansion of tumor-derived TCR clones followed radiotherapy plus ipilimumab.

The sequences come from peripheral blood, collected from a patient treated with radiotherapy plus ipilimumab. The TCR sequence derives from a human donor with non-small cell lung cancer whose response to radiotherapy plus ipilimumab could not be evaluated.

CDR3 DNA: TGTGCCAGCAGTTTACAGTACAGGGTCGACGGTAGCAATCAGCCCCAGCATTTT. This gives the protein CASSLQYRVDGSNQPQHF. The chain employs TRBV27 and TRBJ1-5; the D gene is possibly TRBD1 (6 bases). V was trimmed by 2 bases and J by 0 bases, leaving 17 bases between them. The CDR3 length is 18 residues. In germline, CDR1 is MNHEY, CDR2 SMNVEV (reference sequence).